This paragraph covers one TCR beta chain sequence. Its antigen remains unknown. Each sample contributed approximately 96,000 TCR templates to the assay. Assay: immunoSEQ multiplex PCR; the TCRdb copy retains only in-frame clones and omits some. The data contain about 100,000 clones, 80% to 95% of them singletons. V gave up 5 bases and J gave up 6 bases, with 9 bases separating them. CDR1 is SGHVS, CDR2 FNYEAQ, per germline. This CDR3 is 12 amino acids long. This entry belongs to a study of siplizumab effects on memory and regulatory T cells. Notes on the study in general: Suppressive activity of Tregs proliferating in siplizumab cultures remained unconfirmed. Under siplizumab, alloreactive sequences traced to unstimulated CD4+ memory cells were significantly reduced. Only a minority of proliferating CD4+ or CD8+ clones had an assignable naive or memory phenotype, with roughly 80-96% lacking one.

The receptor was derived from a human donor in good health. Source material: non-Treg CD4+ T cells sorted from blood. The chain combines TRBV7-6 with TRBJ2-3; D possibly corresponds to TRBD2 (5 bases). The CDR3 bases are TGTGCCAGCAGCCGAGGGCGGGATACGCAGTATTTT. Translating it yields CASSRGRDTQYF.